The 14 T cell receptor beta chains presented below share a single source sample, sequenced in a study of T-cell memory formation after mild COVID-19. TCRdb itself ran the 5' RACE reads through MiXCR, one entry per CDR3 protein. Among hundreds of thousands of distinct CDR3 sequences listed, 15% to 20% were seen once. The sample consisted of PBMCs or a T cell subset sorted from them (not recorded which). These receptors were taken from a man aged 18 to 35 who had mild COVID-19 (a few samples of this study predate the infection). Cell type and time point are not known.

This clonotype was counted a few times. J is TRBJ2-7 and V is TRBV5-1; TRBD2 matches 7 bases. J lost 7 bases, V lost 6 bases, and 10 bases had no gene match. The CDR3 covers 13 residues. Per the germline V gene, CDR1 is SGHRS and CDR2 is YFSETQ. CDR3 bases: TGCGCCAGCACGGCGGTAGAACTAGCGGAGCAGTACTTC. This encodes CASTAVELAEQYF.

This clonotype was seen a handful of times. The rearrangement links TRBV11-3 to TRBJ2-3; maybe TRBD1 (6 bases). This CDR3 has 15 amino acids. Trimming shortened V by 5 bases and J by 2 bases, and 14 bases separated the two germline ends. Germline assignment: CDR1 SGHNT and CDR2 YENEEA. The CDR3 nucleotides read TGTGCCAGCAGCCCTGGGGGCCGAATCACAGATACGCAGTATTTT. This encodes CASSPGGRITDTQYF.

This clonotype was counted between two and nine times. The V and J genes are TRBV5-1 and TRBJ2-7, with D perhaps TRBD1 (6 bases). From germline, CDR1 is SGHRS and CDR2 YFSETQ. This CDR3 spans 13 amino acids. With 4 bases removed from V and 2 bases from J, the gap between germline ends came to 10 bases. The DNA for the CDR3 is TGCGCCAGCAGCGCGACAGGCCCCTACGAGCAGTACTTC. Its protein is CASSATGPYEQYF. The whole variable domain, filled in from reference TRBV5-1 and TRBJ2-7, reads KAGVTQTPRYLIKTRGQQVTLSCSPISGHRSVSWYQQTPGQGLQFLFEYFSETQRNKGNFPGRFSGRQFSNSRSEMNVSTLELGDSALYLCASSATGPYEQYFGPGTRLTVT.

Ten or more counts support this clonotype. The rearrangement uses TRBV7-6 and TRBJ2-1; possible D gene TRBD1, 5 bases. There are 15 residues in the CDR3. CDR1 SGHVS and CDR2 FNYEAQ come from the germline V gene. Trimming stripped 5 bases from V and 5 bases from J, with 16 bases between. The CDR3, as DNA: TGTGCCAGCAGCCTATCAGGGTTCGGCAACAATGAGCAGTTCTTC. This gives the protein CASSLSGFGNNEQFF.

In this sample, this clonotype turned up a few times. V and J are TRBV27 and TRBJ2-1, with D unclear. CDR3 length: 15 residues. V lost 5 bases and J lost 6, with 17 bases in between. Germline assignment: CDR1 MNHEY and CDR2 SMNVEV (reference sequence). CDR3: CASSPHAQTPNEQFF. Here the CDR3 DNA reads TGTGCCAGCAGTCCACACGCACAGACACCCAATGAGCAGTTCTTC.

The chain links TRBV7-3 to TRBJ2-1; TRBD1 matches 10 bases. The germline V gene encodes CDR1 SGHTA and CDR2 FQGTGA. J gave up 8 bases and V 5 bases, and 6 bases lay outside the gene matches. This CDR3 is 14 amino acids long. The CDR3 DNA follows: TGTGCCAGCAGCCAGGGACAGGGGAGGGATGAGCAGTTCTTC. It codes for CASSQGQGRDEQFF.

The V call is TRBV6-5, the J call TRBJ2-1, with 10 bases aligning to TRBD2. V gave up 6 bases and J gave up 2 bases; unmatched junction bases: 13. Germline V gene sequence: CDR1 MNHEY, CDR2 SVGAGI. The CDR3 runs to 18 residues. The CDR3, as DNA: TGTGCCAGCAGCTTGGGGCATCCCGGGACTAGCGCCTACAATGAGCAGTTCTTC. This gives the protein CASSLGHPGTSAYNEQFF.

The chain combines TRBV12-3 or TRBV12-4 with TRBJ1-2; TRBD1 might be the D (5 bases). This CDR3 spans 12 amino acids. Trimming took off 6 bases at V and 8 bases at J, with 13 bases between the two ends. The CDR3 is CASRGGTGGYTF. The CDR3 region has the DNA TGTGCCAGCAGGGGCGGGACTGGGGGCTACACCTTC.

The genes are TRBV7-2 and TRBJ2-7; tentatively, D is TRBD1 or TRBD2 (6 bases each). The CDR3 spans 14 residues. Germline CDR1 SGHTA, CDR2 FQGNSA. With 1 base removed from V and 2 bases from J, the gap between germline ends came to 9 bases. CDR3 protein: CASSLVGGTYEQYV. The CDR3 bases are TGTGCCAGCAGCTTAGTCGGGGGCACCTACGAGCAGTACGTC.

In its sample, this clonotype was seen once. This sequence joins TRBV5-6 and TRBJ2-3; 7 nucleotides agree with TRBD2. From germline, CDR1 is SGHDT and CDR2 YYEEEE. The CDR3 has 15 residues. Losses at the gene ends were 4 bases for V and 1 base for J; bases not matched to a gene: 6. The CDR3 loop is CASSPRDYRTDTQYF. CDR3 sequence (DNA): TGTGCCAGCAGCCCAAGGGACTACCGCACAGATACGCAGTATTTT.

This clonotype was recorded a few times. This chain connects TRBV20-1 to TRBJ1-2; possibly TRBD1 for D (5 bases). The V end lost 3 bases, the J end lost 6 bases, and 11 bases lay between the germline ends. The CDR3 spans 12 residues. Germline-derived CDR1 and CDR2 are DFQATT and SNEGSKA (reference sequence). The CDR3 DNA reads TGCAGTGCTAGTAGGGGAGCTGATGGCTACACCTTC. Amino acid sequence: CSASRGADGYTF.

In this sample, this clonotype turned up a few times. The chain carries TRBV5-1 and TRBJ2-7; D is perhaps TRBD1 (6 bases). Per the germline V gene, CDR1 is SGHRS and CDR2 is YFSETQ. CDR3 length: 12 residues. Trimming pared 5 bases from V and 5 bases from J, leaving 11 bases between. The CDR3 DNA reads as TGCGCCAGCAGGCAGGGGCTCAACGAGCAGTACTTC. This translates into CASRQGLNEQYF. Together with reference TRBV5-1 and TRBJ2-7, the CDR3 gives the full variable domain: KAGVTQTPRYLIKTRGQQVTLSCSPISGHRSVSWYQQTPGQGLQFLFEYFSETQRNKGNFPGRFSGRQFSNSRSEMNVSTLELGDSALYLCASRQGLNEQYFGPGTRLTVT.

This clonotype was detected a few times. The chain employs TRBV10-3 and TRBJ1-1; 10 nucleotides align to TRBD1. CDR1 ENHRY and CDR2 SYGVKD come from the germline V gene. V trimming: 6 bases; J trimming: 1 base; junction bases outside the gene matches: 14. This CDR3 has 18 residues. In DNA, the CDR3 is TGTGCCATCAGGGAGAGCCTGACAGGGGGCGCGCGGAACACTGAAGCTTTCTTT. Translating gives CAIRESLTGGARNTEAFF.

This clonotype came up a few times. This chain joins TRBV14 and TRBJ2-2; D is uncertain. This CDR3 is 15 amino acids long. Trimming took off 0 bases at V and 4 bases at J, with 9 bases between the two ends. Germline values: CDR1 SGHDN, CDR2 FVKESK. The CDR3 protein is CASSQDRGITGELFF. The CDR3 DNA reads TGTGCCAGCAGCCAAGATAGAGGAATCACCGGGGAGCTGTTTTTT.